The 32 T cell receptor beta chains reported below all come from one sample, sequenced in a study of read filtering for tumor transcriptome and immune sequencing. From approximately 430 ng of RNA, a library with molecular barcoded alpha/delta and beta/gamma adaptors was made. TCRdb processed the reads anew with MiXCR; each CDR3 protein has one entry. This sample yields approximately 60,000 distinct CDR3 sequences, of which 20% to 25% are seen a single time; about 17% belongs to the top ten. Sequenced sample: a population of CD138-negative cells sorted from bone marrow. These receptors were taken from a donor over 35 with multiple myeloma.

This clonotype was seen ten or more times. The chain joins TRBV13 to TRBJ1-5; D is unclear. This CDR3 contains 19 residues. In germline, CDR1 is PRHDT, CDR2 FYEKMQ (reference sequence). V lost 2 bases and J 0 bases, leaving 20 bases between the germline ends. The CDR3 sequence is CASSLRSGAYPLSNQPQHF. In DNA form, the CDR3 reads TGTGCCAGCAGCTTACGTTCCGGCGCCTACCCCCTTAGCAATCAGCCCCAGCATTTT.

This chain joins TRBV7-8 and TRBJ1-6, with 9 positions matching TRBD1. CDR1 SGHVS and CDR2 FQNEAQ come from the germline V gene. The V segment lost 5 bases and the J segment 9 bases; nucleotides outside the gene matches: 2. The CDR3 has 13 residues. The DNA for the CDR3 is TGTGCCAGCAGCCGGGGACAGGGTTCACCCCTCCACTTT. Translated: CASSRGQGSPLHF.

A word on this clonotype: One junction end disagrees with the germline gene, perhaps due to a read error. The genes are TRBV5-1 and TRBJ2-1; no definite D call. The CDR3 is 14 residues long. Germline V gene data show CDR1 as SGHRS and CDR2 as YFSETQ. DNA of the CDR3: TGCGCCAGCAGCGCATCGGGCGGCTACTATGAACAGTTCTTC. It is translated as CASSASGGYYEQFF.

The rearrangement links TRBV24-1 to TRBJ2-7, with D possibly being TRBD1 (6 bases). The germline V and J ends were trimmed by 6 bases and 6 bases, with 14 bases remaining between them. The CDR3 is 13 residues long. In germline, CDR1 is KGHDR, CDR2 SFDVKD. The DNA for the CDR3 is TGTGCCACCAGTCGAATTGAAGGGGGCGAGCAGTACTTC. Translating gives CATSRIEGGEQYF.

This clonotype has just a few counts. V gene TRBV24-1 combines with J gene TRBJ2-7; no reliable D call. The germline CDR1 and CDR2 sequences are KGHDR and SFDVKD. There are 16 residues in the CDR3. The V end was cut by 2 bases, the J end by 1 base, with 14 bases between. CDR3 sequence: CATSDSGRQGSYEQYF. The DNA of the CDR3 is TGTGCCACCAGTGATTCGGGCAGACAAGGGTCCTACGAGCAGTACTTC.

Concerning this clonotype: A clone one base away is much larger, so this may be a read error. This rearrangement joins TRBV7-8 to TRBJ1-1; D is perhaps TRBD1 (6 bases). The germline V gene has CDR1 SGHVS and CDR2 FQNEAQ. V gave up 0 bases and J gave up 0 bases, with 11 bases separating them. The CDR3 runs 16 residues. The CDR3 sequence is CASSLARNRVNTEAFF. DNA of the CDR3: TGTGCCAGCAGCTTAGCCCGGAACAGGGTGAACACTGAAGCTTTCTTT.

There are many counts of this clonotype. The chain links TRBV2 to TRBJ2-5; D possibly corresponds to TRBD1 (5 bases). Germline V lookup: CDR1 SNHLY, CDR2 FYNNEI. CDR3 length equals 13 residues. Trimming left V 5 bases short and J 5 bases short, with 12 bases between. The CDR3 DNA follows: TGTGCCAGCAGTACCAACTGGGGCGAGACCCAGTACTTC. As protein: CASSTNWGETQYF.

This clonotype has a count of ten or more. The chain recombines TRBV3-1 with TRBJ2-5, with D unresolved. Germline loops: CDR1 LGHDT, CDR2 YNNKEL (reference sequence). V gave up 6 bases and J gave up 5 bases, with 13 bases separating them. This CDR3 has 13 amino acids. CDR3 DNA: TGTGCCAGCAGACCCGGGTCGGCGGAGACCCAGTACTTC. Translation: CASRPGSAETQYF.

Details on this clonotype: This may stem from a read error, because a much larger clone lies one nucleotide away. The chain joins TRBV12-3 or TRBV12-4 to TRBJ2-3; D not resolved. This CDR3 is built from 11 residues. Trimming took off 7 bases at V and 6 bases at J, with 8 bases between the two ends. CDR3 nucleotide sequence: TGTGCCAGCATTTTCTCGGATACGCAGTATTTT. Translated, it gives CASIFSDTQYF.

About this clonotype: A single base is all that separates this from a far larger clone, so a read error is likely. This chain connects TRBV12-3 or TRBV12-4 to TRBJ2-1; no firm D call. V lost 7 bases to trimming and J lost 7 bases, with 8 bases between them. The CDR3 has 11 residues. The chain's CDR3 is CASIVINEQFF. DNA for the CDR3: TGTGCCAGCATAGTGATTAATGAGCAGTTCTTC.

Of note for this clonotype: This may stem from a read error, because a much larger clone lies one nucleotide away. The CDR3 sequence: CGDGQASEAFF. The CDR3 bases are TGCGGCGATGGACAGGCGTCTGAAGCTTTCTTT. The chain has TRBV29-1 and TRBJ1-1, with 7 bases matching TRBD1. The CDR3 contains 11 residues. The germline gives CDR1 SQVTM, CDR2 ANQGSEA.

Here the CDR3 DNA reads TGTGCCAGCAGTCCTCCCACCGGTCCGGTCTACGAGCAGTACTTC. Translating it yields CASSPPTGPVYEQYF. The chain links TRBV28 to TRBJ2-7; D remains ambiguous. From germline, CDR1 is MDHEN and CDR2 SYDVKM. This CDR3 comprises 15 residues. V lost 5 bases and J 3 bases, leaving 17 bases between the germline ends.

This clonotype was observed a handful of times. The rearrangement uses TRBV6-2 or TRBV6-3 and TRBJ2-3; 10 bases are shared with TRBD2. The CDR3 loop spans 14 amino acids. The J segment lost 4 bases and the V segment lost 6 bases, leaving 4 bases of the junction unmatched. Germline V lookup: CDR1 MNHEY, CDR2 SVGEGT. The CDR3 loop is CASRLAGAADTQYF. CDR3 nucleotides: TGTGCCAGCAGGCTAGCGGGAGCGGCAGATACGCAGTATTTT.

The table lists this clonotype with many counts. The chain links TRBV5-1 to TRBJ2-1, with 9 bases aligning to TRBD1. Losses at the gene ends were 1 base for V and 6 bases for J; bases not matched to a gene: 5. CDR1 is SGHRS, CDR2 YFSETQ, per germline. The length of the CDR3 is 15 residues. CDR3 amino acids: CASSLLGQGGNEQFF. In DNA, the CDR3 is TGCGCCAGCAGCTTGCTGGGACAGGGTGGCAATGAGCAGTTCTTC.

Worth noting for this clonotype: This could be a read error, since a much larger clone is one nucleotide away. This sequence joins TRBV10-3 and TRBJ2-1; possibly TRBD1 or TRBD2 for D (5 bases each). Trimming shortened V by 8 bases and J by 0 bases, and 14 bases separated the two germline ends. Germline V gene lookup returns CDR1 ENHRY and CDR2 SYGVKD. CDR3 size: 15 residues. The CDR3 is CAIGASGDSYNEQFF. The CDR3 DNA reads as TGTGCCATCGGGGCCAGCGGAGACTCCTACAATGAGCAGTTCTTC.

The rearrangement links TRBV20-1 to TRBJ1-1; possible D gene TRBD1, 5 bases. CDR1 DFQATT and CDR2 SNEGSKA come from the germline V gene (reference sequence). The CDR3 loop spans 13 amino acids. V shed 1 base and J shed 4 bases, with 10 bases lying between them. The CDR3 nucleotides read TGCAGTGCTAGAGCTGACAGACTCACTGAAGCTTTCTTT. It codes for CSARADRLTEAFF.

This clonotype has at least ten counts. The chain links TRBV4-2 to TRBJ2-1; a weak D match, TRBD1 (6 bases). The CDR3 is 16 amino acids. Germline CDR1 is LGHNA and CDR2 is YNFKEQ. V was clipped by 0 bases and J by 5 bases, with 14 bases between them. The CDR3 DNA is TGTGCCAGCAGCCAAGAAAGTCTGGGGGCAGACAATGAGCAGTTCTTC. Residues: CASSQESLGADNEQFF.

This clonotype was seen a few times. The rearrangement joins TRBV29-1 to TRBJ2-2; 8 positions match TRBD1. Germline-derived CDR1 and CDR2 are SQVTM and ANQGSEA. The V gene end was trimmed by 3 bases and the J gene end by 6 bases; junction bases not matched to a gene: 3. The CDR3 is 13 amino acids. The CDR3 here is CSVDGQGSGELFF. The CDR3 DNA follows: TGCAGCGTTGACGGACAGGGCTCCGGGGAGCTGTTTTTT.

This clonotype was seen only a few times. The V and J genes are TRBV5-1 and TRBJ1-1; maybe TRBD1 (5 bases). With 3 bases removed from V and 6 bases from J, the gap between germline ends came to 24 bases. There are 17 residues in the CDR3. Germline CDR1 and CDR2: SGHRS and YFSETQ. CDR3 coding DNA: TGCGCCAGCAGCTGGAAGCCCGGAGGGGCCCTGGGGGCTGAAGCTTTCTTT. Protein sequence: CASSWKPGGALGAEAFF. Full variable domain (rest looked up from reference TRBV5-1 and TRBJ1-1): KAGVTQTPRYLIKTRGQQVTLSCSPISGHRSVSWYQQTPGQGLQFLFEYFSETQRNKGNFPGRFSGRQFSNSRSEMNVSTLELGDSALYLCASSWKPGGALGAEAFFGQGTRLTVV.

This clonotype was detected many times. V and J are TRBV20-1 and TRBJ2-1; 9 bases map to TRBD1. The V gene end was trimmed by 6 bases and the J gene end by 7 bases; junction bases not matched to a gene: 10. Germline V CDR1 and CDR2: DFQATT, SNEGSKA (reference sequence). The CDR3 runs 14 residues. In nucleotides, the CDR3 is TGCAGTGCCATTCCGGGACAGGGTCGAAATGAGCAGTTCTTC. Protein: CSAIPGQGRNEQFF.

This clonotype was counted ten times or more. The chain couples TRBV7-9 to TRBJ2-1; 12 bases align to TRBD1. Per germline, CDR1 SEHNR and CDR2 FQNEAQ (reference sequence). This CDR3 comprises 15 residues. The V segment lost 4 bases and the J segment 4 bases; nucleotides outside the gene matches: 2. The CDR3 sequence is CASSWDRGPYNEQFF. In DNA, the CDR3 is TGTGCCAGCAGCTGGGACAGGGGGCCTTACAATGAGCAGTTCTTC.

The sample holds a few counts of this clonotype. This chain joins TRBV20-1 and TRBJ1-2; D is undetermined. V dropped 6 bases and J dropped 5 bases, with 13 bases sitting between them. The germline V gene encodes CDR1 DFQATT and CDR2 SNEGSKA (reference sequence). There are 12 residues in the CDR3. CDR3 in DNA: TGCAGTGCACGGACGGGTCAATATGGCTACACCTTC. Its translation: CSARTGQYGYTF.

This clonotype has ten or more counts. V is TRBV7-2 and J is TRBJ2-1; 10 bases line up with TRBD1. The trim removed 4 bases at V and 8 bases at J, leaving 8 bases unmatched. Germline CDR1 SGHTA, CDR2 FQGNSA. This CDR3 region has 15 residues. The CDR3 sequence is CASSSPGTGDHEQFF. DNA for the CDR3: TGTGCCAGCAGCTCACCCGGGACAGGGGACCATGAGCAGTTCTTC. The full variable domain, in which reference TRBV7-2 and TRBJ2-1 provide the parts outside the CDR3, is GAGVSQSPSNKVTEKGKDVELRCDPISGHTALYWYRQSLGQGLEFLIYFQGNSAPDKSGLPSDRFSAERTGGSVSTLTIQRTQQEDSAVYLCASSSPGTGDHEQFFGPGTRLTVL.

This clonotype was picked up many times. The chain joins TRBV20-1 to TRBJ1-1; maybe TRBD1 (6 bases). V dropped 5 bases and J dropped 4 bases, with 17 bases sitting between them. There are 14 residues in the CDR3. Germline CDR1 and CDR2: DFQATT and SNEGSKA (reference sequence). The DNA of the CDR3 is TGCAGTGCTGTTACGAGGCAGGGGAGCACTGAAGCTTTCTTT. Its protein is CSAVTRQGSTEAFF.

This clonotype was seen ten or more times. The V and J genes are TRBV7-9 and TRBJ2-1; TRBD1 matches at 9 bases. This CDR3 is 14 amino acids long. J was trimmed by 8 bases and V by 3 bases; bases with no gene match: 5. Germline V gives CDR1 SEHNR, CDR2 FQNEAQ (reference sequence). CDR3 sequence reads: CASSFGQGIYEQFF. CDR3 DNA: TGTGCCAGCAGCTTCGGACAGGGGATTTATGAGCAGTTCTTC.

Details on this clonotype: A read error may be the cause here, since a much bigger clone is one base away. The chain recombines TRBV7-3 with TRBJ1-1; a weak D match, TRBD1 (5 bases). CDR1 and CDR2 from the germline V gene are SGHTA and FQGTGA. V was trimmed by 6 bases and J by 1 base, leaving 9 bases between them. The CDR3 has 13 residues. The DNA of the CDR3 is TGTGCCAGCAGAATTGACAGGAACACTGAAGCTTTCTTT. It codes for CASRIDRNTEAFF. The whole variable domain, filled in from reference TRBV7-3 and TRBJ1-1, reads GAGVSQTPSNKVTEKGKYVELRCDPISGHTALYWYRQSLGQGPEFLIYFQGTGAADDSGLPNDRFFAVRPEGSVSTLKIQRTERGDSAVYLCASRIDRNTEAFFGQGTRLTVV.

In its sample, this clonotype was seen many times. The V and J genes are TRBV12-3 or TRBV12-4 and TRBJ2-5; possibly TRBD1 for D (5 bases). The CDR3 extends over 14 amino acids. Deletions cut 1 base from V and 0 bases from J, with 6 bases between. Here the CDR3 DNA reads TGTGCCAGCAGTTTAGGCAGGGACCAAGAGACCCAGTACTTC. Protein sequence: CASSLGRDQETQYF.

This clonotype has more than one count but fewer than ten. The DNA of the CDR3 is TGCGCCAGCAGTCATTCCCACAGGGTTAGCAATCAGCCCCAGCATTTT. This translates into CASSHSHRVSNQPQHF. V usage is TRBV23-1 and J usage is TRBJ1-5; D may be TRBD1 (6 bases). TRBV23-1 is an ORF; its function is uncertain. V shed 3 bases and J shed 0 bases, with 12 bases lying between them. This CDR3 has 16 residues.

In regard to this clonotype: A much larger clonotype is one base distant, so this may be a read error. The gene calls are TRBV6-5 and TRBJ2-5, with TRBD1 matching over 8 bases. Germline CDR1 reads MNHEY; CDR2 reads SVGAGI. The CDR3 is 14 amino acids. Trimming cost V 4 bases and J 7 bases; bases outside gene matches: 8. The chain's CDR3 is CASSSRDRGGTQYF. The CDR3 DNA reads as TGTGCCAGCAGTTCACGAGACAGGGGAGGGACCCAGTACTTC.

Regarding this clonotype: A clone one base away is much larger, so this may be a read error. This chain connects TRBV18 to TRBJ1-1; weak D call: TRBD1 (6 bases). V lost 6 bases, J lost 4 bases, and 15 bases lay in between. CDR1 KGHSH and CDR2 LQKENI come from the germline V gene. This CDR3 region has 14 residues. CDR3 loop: CASSQGGGGTEAFF. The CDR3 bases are TGTGCCAGCTCCCAAGGGGGAGGGGGCACTGAAGCTTTCTTT.

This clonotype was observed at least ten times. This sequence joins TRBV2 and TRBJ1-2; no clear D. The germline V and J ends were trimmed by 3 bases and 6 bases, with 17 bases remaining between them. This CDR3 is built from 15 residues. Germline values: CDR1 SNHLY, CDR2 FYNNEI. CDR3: CASSELLGPGDGYTF. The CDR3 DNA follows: TGTGCCAGCAGTGAGCTCCTCGGGCCCGGGGATGGCTACACCTTC.

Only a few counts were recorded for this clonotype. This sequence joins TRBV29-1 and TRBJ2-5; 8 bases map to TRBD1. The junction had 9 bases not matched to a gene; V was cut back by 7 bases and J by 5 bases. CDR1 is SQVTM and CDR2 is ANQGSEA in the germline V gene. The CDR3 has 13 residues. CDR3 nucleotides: TGCAGCGGTGGACAGGGAGGTTTGGAGACCCAGTACTTC. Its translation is CSGGQGGLETQYF.